This TCR beta chain is from a study of response to subunit inactivated influenza vaccine. This clonotype was counted only a few times. TCRdb independently ran MiXCR on the RT-PCR reads; one entry per CDR3 protein. The sample lists more than 450,000 distinct CDR3 sequences, approximately 7.7% occurring once. Trimming removed 5 bases at V and 3 bases at J, with 13 bases between. This CDR3 is 14 amino acids long. Germline assignment: CDR1 SGHTA and CDR2 FQGNSA. This TCR was sampled from a man in his fifties or sixties who received an inactivated influenza vaccine. This sequence joins TRBV7-2 and TRBJ2-5; unclear D gene. The sample here was PBMCs from blood, taken 23 to 25 months after vaccination. The CDR3 protein is CASSPRGVKETQYF. The CDR3 nucleotides are TGTGCCAGCAGCCCCCGAGGAGTTAAAGAGACCCAGTACTTC.